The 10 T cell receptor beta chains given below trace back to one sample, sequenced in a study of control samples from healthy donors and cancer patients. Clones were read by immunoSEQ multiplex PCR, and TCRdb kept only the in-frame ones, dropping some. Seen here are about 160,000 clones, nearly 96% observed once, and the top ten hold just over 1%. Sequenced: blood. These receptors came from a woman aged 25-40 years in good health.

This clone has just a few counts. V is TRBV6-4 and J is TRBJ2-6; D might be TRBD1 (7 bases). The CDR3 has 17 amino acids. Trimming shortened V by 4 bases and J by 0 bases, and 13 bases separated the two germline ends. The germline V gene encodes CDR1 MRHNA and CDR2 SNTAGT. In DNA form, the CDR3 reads TGTGCCAGCAGTGCCCAGGGGGGCCACTCTGGGGCCAACGTCCTGACTTTC. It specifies CASSAQGGHSGANVLTF.

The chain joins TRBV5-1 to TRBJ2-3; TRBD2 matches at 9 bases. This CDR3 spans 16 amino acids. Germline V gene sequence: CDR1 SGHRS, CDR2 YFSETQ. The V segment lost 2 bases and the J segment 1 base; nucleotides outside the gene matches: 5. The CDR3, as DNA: TGCGCCAGCAGCTTTAGCCCTAGCGGGGGCACAGATACGCAGTATTTT. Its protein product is CASSFSPSGGTDTQYF.

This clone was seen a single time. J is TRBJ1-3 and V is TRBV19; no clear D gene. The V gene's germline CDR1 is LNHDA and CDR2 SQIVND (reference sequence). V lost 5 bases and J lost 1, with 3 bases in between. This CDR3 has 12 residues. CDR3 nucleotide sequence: TGTGCCAGTAGTCGATCTGGAAACACCATATATTTT. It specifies CASSRSGNTIYF.

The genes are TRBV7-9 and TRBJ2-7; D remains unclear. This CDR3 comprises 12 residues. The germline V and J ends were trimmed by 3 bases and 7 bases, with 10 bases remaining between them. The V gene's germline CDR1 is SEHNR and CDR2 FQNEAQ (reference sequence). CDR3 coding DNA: TGTGCCAGCAGCTTCCTAATGGGGGAGCAGTACTTC. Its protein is CASSFLMGEQYF.

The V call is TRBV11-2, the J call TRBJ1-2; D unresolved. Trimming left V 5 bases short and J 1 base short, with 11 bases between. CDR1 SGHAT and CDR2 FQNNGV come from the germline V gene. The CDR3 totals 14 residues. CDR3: CASSPWVLNYGYTF. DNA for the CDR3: TGTGCCAGCAGCCCATGGGTTCTTAACTATGGCTACACCTTC.

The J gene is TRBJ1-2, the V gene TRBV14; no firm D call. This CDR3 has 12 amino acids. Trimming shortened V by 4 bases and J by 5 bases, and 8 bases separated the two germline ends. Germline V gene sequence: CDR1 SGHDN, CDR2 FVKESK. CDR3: CASSPDAYGYTF. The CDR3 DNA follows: TGTGCCAGCAGCCCGGACGCTTATGGCTACACCTTC.

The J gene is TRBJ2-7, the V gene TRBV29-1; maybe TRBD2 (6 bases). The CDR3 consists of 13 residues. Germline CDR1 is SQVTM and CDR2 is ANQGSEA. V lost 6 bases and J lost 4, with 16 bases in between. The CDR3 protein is CSVTGRALYEQYF. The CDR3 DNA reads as TGCAGCGTGACCGGGAGAGCCTTATACGAGCAGTACTTC.

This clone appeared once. CDR3 nucleotide sequence: TGTGCCAGCAGCCGTGAGGGCCGCTATGGCTACACCTTC. Translating gives CASSREGRYGYTF. This rearrangement joins TRBV11-2 to TRBJ1-2, with D uncertain. Germline V gene data show CDR1 as SGHAT and CDR2 as FQNNGV. This CDR3 region has 13 residues. The V and J ends lost 5 bases and 4 bases respectively, with 11 bases between them.

This CDR3 is CASSFWADMETQYF. The CDR3 bases are TGTGCCAGCAGTTTTTGGGCAGATATGGAGACCCAGTACTTC. The chain combines TRBV27 with TRBJ2-5; D gene uncertain. From germline, CDR1 is MNHEY and CDR2 SMNVEV (reference sequence). The V end lost 3 bases, the J end lost 5 bases, and 13 bases lay between the germline ends. This CDR3 has 14 residues.

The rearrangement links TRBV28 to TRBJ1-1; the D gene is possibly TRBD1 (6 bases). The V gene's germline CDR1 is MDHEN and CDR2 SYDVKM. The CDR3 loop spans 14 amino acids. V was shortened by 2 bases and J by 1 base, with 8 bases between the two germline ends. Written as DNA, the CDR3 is TGTGCCAGCAGTTTAGGCAGGGGGAACACTGAAGCTTTCTTT. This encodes CASSLGRGNTEAFF.